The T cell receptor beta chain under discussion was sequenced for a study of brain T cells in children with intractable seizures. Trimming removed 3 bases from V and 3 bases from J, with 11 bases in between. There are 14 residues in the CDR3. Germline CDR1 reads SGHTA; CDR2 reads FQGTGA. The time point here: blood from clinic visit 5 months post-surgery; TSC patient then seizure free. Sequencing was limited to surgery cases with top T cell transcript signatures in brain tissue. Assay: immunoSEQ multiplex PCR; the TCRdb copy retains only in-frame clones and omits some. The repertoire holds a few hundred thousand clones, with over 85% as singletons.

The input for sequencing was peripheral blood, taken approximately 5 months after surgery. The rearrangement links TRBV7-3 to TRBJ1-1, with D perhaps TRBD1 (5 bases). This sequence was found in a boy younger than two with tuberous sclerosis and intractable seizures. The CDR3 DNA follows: TGTGCCAGCAGCTTCAAGGGGTTCGACACTGAAGCTTTCTTT. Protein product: CASSFKGFDTEAFF.